Detailed here is one T cell receptor beta chain. What it binds is not known. Time point specified: 20-29 weeks after completion of therapy. Drug-resistant or recurrent cytomegalovirus affected these solid-organ transplant recipient patients. Clones were read by immunoSEQ multiplex PCR, and TCRdb kept only the in-frame ones, dropping some. The sample has about 17,000 clones, about 85% seen once. V lost 6 bases to trimming and J lost 6 bases, with 14 bases between them. CDR3 length equals 14 residues. CDR1 and CDR2 (germline): LNHDA, SQIVND (reference sequence). This specimen comes from a study of T cell therapy after organ transplantation. About the study: Blood for the long-term post-therapy sample came 20 to 29 weeks after therapy.

The source material was CD8+ T cells from blood, sampled after autologous CMV-specific T cell therapy. This clonotype originated in a human patient who had received a solid organ transplant and had CMV disease. Some T cells may be the graft donor's. The chain couples TRBV19 to TRBJ2-2; a possible D gene is TRBD1 (5 bases). The CDR3 nucleotides read TGTGCCAGTAGGTACAGGTGGGCCGCCGGGGAGCTGTTTTTT. Translation: CASRYRWAAGELFF.